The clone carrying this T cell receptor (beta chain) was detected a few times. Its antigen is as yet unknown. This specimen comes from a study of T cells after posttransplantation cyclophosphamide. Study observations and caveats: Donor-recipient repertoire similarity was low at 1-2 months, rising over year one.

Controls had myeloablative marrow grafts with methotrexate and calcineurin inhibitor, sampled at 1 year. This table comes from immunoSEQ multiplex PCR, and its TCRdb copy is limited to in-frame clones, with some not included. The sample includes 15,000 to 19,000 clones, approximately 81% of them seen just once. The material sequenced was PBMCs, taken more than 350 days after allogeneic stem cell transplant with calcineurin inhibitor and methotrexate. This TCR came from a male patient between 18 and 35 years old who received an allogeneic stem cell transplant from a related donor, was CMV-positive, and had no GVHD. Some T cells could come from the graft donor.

The CDR3 sequence: CASSLPQGQGVGTEAFF. The DNA of the CDR3 is TGTGCCAGCAGCTTACCCCAGGGACAGGGAGTCGGCACTGAAGCTTTCTTT. This chain uses TRBV7-2 with TRBJ1-1, with 9 bases aligning to TRBD1. With V trimmed by 2 bases and J by 4 bases, 11 bases remained unmatched. Germline lookup yields CDR1 SGHTA and CDR2 FQGNSA. The CDR3 spans 17 residues.